The next 20 T cell receptor beta chains were all read from a single sample in a study of blood T cell repertoires in COVID-19. Libraries were prepared by immunoSEQ multiplex PCR; TCRdb keeps only in-frame clonotypes and omits some of them. There are about 160,000 clones in the sample; approximately 87% occur only once, and 9% to 12% lies in the top ten. What was sequenced was peripheral blood. These receptors were obtained from a woman in her 70s with COVID-19, enrolled during active disease.

This clone was found once. The chain combines TRBV5-4 with TRBJ2-3, with D perhaps TRBD1 (6 bases). Deletions cut 5 bases from V and 2 bases from J, with 9 bases between. The germline V gene encodes CDR1 SGHNT and CDR2 YYREEE (reference sequence). This CDR3 region has 13 residues. The CDR3 protein is CASRTGFTDTQYF. CDR3 in DNA: TGTGCCAGCAGGACAGGATTCACAGATACGCAGTATTTT.

The chain recombines TRBV10-3 with TRBJ1-1; D is unclear. From germline, CDR1 is ENHRY and CDR2 SYGVKD. The CDR3 totals 13 residues. The V and J ends lost 6 bases and 4 bases respectively, with 12 bases between them. The CDR3 here is CAIRGDLITEAFF. CDR3 coding DNA: TGTGCCATCAGAGGAGATCTGATCACTGAAGCTTTCTTT.

This clone turned up a few times. The V and J genes are TRBV7-9 and TRBJ1-2, with 7 bases aligning to TRBD1. The V and J ends lost 4 bases and 6 bases, in that order; junction bases with no gene match: 5. The V gene's germline CDR1 is SEHNR and CDR2 FQNEAQ (reference sequence). CDR3 size: 13 residues. In DNA form, the CDR3 reads TGTGCCAGCAGCTCCCGGGACAGTGATGGCTACACCTTC. Translated: CASSSRDSDGYTF.

The V gene is TRBV14, the J gene TRBJ1-6; D not resolved. The V and J ends lost 4 bases and 0 bases respectively, with 10 bases between them. Germline V gene sequence: CDR1 SGHDN, CDR2 FVKESK. The CDR3 has 16 residues. This CDR3 is CASSPVISSYNSPLHF. The CDR3 nucleotides are TGTGCCAGCAGCCCTGTGATTAGCTCCTATAATTCACCCCTCCACTTT.

V usage is TRBV28 and J usage is TRBJ2-2, with TRBD1 matching 11 bases. This CDR3 is 18 amino acids long. Germline CDR1 MDHEN, CDR2 SYDVKM. After removal of 4 bases from V and 4 bases from J, the junction contained 11 bases not matched to a gene. CDR3 sequence: CASSSVFLGTGGTGELFF. The CDR3 DNA follows: TGTGCCAGCAGTTCAGTATTCTTAGGGACAGGGGGCACCGGGGAGCTGTTTTTT.

J is TRBJ2-7 and V is TRBV2; 7 bases are shared with TRBD1. Germline-derived CDR1 and CDR2 are SNHLY and FYNNEI. V lost 4 bases and J lost 3; bases outside the gene matches: 3. The CDR3 runs to 13 residues. The CDR3, as DNA: TGTGCCAGCAGTGTCGGGACAGTCTACGAGCAGTACTTC. Protein: CASSVGTVYEQYF.

V and J are TRBV18 and TRBJ2-5, with a weak D call TRBD1 (6 bases). The germline V gene has CDR1 KGHSH and CDR2 LQKENI. The CDR3 runs to 13 residues. V was trimmed by 6 bases and J by 3 bases, leaving 11 bases between them. CDR3 bases: TGTGCCAGCTCCGTCCAGGGGAAAGAGACCCAGTACTTC. This sequence encodes CASSVQGKETQYF.

This clone was detected a few times. The chain couples TRBV19 to TRBJ2-3; D gene unclear. The CDR3 is made up of 12 amino acids. CDR1 is LNHDA, CDR2 SQIVND, per germline (reference sequence). The V end was cut by 5 bases, the J end by 6 bases, with 9 bases between. In DNA form, the CDR3 reads TGTGCCAGTAGTCCGTCCGGGGATACGCAGTATTTT. Translated, it gives CASSPSGDTQYF.

This clone appeared once. This rearrangement joins TRBV18 to TRBJ1-2; D remains ambiguous. Looked up from germline, CDR1 is KGHSH and CDR2 is LQKENI. V was cut by 3 bases and J by 3 bases, with 14 bases left in between. There are 15 residues in the CDR3. The CDR3 region is CASSPREGSDYGYTF. The CDR3 DNA reads as TGTGCCAGCTCACCCCGCGAGGGCAGTGACTATGGCTACACCTTC. Using reference TRBV18 and TRBJ1-2 for the parts outside the CDR3, the full variable domain is NAGVMQNPRHLVRRRGQEARLRCSPMKGHSHVYWYRQLPEEGLKFMVYLQKENIIDESGMPKERFSAEFPKEGPSILRIQQVVRGDSAAYFCASSPREGSDYGYTFGSGTRLTVV.

This clone was counted a few times. This chain joins TRBV5-1 and TRBJ2-3; no definite D call. Between the trimmed V and J ends, which lost 0 bases and 2 bases, there was a span of 10 bases. Germline CDR1 and CDR2: SGHRS and YFSETQ. The CDR3 spans 15 residues. The CDR3 reads CASSLGADSTDTQYF. CDR3 sequence (DNA): TGCGCCAGCAGCTTGGGCGCCGATTCCACAGATACGCAGTATTTT.

The J gene is TRBJ2-1, the V gene TRBV2; D remains unclear. The CDR3 length is 14 residues. From germline, CDR1 is SNHLY and CDR2 FYNNEI. V was trimmed by 6 bases and J by 5 bases, leaving 14 bases between them. The CDR3 sequence is CASRRTTINNEQFF. CDR3 nucleotide sequence: TGTGCCAGCAGACGCACCACTATAAACAATGAGCAGTTCTTC.

This clone showed up just a few times. The chain links TRBV15 to TRBJ2-5; D remains unclear. V was cut by 4 bases and J by 8 bases, with 11 bases left in between. CDR3 length: 12 residues. The germline gives CDR1 LNHNV, CDR2 YYDKDF (reference sequence). CDR3 sequence reads: CATSTTEVTQYF. Here the CDR3 DNA reads TGTGCCACCAGCACAACAGAAGTTACCCAGTACTTC.

This clone appeared a single time. The chain combines TRBV5-6 with TRBJ1-3; D is ambiguous. This CDR3 has 17 residues. V lost 0 bases to trimming and J lost 0 bases, with 13 bases between them. CDR1 and CDR2 (germline): SGHDT, YYEEEE. This chain's CDR3 is CASSLVMTESSGNTIYF. CDR3 bases: TGTGCCAGCAGCTTGGTTATGACGGAGAGCTCTGGAAACACCATATATTTT.

This rearrangement joins TRBV5-1 to TRBJ1-6; 7 bases line up with TRBD1. V dropped 2 bases and J dropped 7; count of bases not matched to a gene: 3. The length of the CDR3 is 14 residues. Germline assignment: CDR1 SGHRS and CDR2 YFSETQ. The CDR3 region is CASSFRDRNSPLHF. CDR3 bases: TGCGCCAGCAGCTTCCGGGACAGAAATTCACCCCTCCACTTT.

The V and J genes are TRBV5-6 and TRBJ1-1; 7 bases align to TRBD1. This CDR3 has 18 amino acids. Germline V lookup: CDR1 SGHDT, CDR2 YYEEEE. The V and J ends lost 3 bases and 4 bases, in that order; junction bases with no gene match: 18. CDR3 amino acids: CASSSPQGRGYVGTEAFF. The CDR3 DNA reads as TGTGCCAGCAGCTCACCACAGGGGAGAGGTTACGTGGGCACTGAAGCTTTCTTT.

The chain has TRBV6-1 and TRBJ1-2; D remains unclear. The CDR3 is 13 amino acids. Germline V gives CDR1 MNHNS, CDR2 SASEGT. V was shortened by 1 base and J by 3 bases, with 6 bases between the two germline ends. CDR3 nucleotide sequence: TGTGCCAGCAGTGAAGATCGGGACTATGGCTACACCTTC. Protein sequence: CASSEDRDYGYTF.

The chain recombines TRBV28 with TRBJ2-7; TRBD1 matches at 8 bases. Per germline, CDR1 MDHEN and CDR2 SYDVKM. V was clipped by 5 bases and J by 1 base; unmatched bases: 7. The CDR3 is 15 amino acids. The CDR3 DNA reads TGTGCCAGCAGTCCCGGGACAGGCCGATCCTACGAGCAGTACTTC. It is translated as CASSPGTGRSYEQYF.

The chain employs TRBV6-1 and TRBJ1-5; a weak D match, TRBD1 (5 bases). The CDR3 spans 15 residues. Trimming left V 2 bases short and J 4 bases short, with 12 bases between. Germline loops: CDR1 MNHNS, CDR2 SASEGT. The CDR3: CASSEIGAVNQPQHF. In nucleotides, the CDR3 is TGTGCCAGCAGTGAAATAGGGGCAGTTAATCAGCCCCAGCATTTT.

The chain uses TRBV5-1 and TRBJ2-5, with 7 bases lining up with TRBD1. Germline V gives CDR1 SGHRS, CDR2 YFSETQ. Trimming removed 4 bases from V and 4 bases from J; junction bases left unmatched: 10. CDR3 length: 15 residues. The CDR3 reads CASSPTRGRGETQYF. The DNA of the CDR3 is TGCGCCAGCAGCCCGACGAGGGGGCGAGGAGAGACCCAGTACTTC.

The rearrangement uses TRBV7-9 and TRBJ1-2; 9 positions agree with TRBD1. Germline values: CDR1 SEHNR, CDR2 FQNEAQ (reference sequence). The CDR3 is made up of 15 amino acids. V lost 5 bases, J lost 9 bases, and 13 bases stayed unmatched. CDR3 bases: TGTGCCAGCAGCGTCGGGGACAGGGTAAGGACGAGCTACACCTTC. Protein sequence: CASSVGDRVRTSYTF. Full variable domain (missing parts from reference TRBV7-9 and TRBJ1-2): DTGVSQNPRHKITKRGQNVTFRCDPISEHNRLYWYRQTLGQGPEFLTYFQNEAQLEKSRLLSDRFSAERPKGSFSTLEIQRTEQGDSAMYLCASSVGDRVRTSYTFGSGTRLTVV.